These 5 T cell receptor beta chains came from one sample sequenced in a study of T cell responses to AZD1222 COVID-19 vaccine. Sequencing was performed with immunoSEQ multiplex PCR; in TCRdb, only in-frame clones are kept and a portion is missing. Among around 110,000 clones, approximately 86% were seen once, and the ten largest hold approximately 4%. Sequencing used peripheral blood, obtained on day 0 of AZD1222 vaccination. These receptors came from an adult in good health.

The J gene is TRBJ2-7, the V gene TRBV5-1; 13 bases map to TRBD2. This CDR3 spans 16 amino acids. Trimming cost V 3 bases and J 3 bases; bases outside gene matches: 6. CDR1 is SGHRS and CDR2 is YFSETQ in the germline V gene. For the CDR3, the DNA is TGCGCCAGCAGCTCCGGGACTAGCGGGAAGAACTACGAGCAGTACTTC. Residues: CASSSGTSGKNYEQYF. The variable domain in full, completed from reference TRBV5-1 and TRBJ2-7, reads KAGVTQTPRYLIKTRGQQVTLSCSPISGHRSVSWYQQTPGQGLQFLFEYFSETQRNKGNFPGRFSGRQFSNSRSEMNVSTLELGDSALYLCASSSGTSGKNYEQYFGPGTRLTVT.

The chain combines TRBV13 with TRBJ2-3, with unresolved D. From germline, CDR1 is PRHDT and CDR2 FYEKMQ (reference sequence). This CDR3 comprises 14 residues. V was shortened by 0 bases and J by 3 bases, with 7 bases between the two germline ends. CDR3 sequence: CASSLGLRTDTQYF. The CDR3 DNA reads as TGTGCCAGCAGCTTAGGCCTTAGGACAGATACGCAGTATTTT.

The CDR3 region is CASSGTGDQPQHF. The CDR3 bases are TGTGCCAGCAGTGGGACAGGGGATCAGCCCCAGCATTTT. The chain links TRBV2 to TRBJ1-5; 9 bases map to TRBD1. Germline-derived CDR1 and CDR2 are SNHLY and FYNNEI. The V and J ends lost 4 bases and 5 bases, in that order; junction bases with no gene match: 0. The CDR3 has 13 residues.

The chain recombines TRBV7-9 with TRBJ1-6, with D possibly TRBD1 on 6 matching bases. The V gene's germline CDR1 is SEHNR and CDR2 FQNEAQ (reference sequence). This CDR3 comprises 15 residues. V was cut by 2 bases and J by 5 bases, with 10 bases left in between. CDR3 sequence: CASSLFEGDNSPLHF. DNA of the CDR3: TGTGCCAGCAGCTTATTCGAGGGGGATAATTCACCCCTCCACTTT. Full variable domain (remainder filled in from reference TRBV7-9 and TRBJ1-6): DTGVSQNPRHKITKRGQNVTFRCDPISEHNRLYWYRQTLGQGPEFLTYFQNEAQLEKSRLLSDRFSAERPKGSFSTLEIQRTEQGDSAMYLCASSLFEGDNSPLHFGNGTRLTVT.

The rearrangement links TRBV5-6 to TRBJ1-1; tentatively, D is TRBD1 (5 bases). There are 16 residues in the CDR3. V shed 1 base and J shed 0 bases, with 13 bases lying between them. Per the germline V gene, CDR1 is SGHDT and CDR2 is YYEEEE. The CDR3 reads CASSLRLGGLNTEAFF. In DNA form, the CDR3 reads TGTGCCAGCAGCTTGAGACTTGGGGGACTGAACACTGAAGCTTTCTTT.